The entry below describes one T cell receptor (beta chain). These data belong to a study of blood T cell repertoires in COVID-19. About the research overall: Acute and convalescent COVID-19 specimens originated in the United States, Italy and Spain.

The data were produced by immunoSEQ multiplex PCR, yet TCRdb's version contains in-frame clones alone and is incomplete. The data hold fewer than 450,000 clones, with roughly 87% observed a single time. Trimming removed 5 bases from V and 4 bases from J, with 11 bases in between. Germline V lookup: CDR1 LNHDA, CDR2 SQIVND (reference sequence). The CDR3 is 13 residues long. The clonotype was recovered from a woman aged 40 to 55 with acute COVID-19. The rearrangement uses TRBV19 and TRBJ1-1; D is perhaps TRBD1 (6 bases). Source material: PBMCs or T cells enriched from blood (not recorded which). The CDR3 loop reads CASSRRGVTEAFF. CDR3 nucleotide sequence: TGTGCCAGTAGTCGCAGGGGAGTCACTGAAGCTTTCTTT.